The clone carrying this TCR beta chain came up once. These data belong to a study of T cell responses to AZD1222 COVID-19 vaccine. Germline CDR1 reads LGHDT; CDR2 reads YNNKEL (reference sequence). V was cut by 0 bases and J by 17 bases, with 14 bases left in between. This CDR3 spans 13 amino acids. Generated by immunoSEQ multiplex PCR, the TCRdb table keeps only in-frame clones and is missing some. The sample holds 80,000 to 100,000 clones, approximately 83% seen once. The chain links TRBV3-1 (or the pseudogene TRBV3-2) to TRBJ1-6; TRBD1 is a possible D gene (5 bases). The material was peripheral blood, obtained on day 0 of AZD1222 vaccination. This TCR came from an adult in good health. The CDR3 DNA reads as TGTGCCAGCAGCCAAGAGAAGGGCCAGGGAGTCCACTTT. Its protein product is CASSQEKGQGVHF.